The source of this T cell receptor beta chain is a study of T cell changes during pregnancy in multiple sclerosis. Only in-frame clones appear in the TCRdb table, and some are missing; sequencing was by immunoSEQ multiplex PCR. The profile shows 60,000 to 70,000 clones, around 90% of them singletons. The CDR3 extends over 15 amino acids. CDR1 is SGHTA and CDR2 is FQGNSA in the germline V gene. Trimming stripped 3 bases from V and 3 bases from J, with 12 bases between. The origin of this receptor is a female donor in good health, enrolled as a control in a pregnancy study. The sample in question was peripheral blood, obtained in the third trimester of pregnancy. V gene TRBV7-2 combines with J gene TRBJ1-5, with TRBD1 as a possible D gene (6 bases). The CDR3 DNA reads as TGTGCCAGCAGCTTGGGGGGGGCGACCAATCAGCCCCAGCATTTT. This sequence encodes CASSLGGATNQPQHF.